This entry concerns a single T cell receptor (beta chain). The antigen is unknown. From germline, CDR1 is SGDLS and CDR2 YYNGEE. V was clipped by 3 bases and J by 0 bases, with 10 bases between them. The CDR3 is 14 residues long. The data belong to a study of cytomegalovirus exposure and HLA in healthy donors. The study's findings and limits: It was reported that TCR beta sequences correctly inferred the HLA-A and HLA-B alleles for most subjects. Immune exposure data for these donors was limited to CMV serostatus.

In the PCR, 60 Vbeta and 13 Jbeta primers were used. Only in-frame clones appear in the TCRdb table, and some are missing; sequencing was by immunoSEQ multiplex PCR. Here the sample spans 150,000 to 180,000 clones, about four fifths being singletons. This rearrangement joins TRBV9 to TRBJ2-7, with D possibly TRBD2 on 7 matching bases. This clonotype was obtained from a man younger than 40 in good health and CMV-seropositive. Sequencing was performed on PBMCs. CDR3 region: CASSGGGVSYEQYF. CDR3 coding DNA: TGTGCCAGCAGCGGAGGGGGGGTCTCCTACGAGCAGTACTTC.